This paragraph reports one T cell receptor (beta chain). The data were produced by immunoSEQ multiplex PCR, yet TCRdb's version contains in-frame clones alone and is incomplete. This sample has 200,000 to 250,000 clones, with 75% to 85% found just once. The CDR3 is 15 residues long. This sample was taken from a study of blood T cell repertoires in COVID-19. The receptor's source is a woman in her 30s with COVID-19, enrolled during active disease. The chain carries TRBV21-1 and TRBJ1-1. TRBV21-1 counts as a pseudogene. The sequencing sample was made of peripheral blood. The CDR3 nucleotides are TGTGCCAGCAGCCCCCCGAGGGGGGGAATAGGGGAAGCTTTCTTT. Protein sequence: CASSPPRGGIGEAFF.